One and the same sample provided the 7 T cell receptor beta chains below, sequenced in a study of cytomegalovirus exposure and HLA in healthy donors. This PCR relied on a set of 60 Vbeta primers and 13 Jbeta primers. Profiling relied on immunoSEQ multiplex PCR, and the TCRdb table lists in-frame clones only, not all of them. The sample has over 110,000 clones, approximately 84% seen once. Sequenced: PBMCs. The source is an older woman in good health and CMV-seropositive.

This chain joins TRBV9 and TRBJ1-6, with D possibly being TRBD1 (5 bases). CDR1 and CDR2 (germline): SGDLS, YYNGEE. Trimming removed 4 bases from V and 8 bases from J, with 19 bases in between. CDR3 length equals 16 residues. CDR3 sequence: CASSPWTDPGDSPLHF. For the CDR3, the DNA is TGTGCCAGCAGCCCATGGACCGATCCGGGGGATTCACCCCTCCACTTT.

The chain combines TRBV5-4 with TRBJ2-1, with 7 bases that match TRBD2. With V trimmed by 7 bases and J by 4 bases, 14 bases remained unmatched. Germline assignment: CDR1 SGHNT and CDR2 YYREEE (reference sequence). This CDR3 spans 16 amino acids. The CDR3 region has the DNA TGTGCCAGCCAGGCTAGCGGCACTCTGGGGTACAATGAGCAGTTCTTC. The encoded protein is CASQASGTLGYNEQFF.

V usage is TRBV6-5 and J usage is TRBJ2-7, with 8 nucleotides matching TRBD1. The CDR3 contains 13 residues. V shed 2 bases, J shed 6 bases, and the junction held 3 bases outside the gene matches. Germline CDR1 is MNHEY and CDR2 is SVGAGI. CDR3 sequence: CASSYDRGREQYF. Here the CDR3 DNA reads TGTGCCAGCAGTTACGACAGGGGTCGCGAGCAGTACTTC.

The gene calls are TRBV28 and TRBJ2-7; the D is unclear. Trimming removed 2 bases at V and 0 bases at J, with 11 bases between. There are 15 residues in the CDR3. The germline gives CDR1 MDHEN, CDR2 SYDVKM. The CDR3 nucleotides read TGTGCCAGCAGTTTAGGATCAGGTTTCTCCTACGAGCAGTACTTC. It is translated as CASSLGSGFSYEQYF. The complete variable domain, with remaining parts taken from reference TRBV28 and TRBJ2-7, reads DVKVTQSSRYLVKRTGEKVFLECVQDMDHENMFWYRQDPGLGLRLIYFSYDVKMKEKGDIPEGYSVSREKKERFSLILESASTNQTSMYLCASSLGSGFSYEQYFGPGTRLTVT.

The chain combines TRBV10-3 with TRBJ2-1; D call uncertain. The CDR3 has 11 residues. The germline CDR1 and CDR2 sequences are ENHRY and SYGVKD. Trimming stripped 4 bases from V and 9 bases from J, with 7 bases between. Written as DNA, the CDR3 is TGTGCCATCAGTGGAGCTGGTGAGCAGTTCTTC. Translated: CAISGAGEQFF.

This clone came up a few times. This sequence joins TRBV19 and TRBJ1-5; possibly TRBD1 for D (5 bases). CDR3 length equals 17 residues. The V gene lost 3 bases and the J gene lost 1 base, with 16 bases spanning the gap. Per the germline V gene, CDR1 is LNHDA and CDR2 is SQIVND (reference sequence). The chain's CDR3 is CASSIWQGGGSNQPQHF. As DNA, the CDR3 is TGTGCCAGTAGTATTTGGCAGGGTGGTGGCAGCAATCAGCCCCAGCATTTT.

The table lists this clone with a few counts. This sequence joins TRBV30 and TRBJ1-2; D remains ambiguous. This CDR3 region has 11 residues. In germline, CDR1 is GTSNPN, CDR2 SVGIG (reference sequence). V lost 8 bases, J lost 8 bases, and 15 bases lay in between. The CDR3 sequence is CALERNMGYTF. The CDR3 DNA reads TGTGCCCTGGAGAGGAATATGGGCTACACCTTC.